Below are 31 T cell receptor beta chains sequenced from a single sample in a study of cytomegalovirus exposure and HLA in healthy donors. A multiplex PCR was run with 60 Vbeta primers and 13 Jbeta primers. Measured with immunoSEQ multiplex PCR; TCRdb has only the in-frame clones, and not every one. The data include 200,000 or so clones; the top ten clones carry 0.74%. Input material: PBMCs. These receptors all stem from a boy aged 5 to 17 in good health and CMV-seronegative.

This chain links TRBV5-4 with TRBJ2-7; 7 bases match TRBD1. From germline, CDR1 is SGHNT and CDR2 YYREEE (reference sequence). CDR3 size: 15 residues. The V and J ends lost 4 bases and 4 bases, in that order; junction bases with no gene match: 11. In nucleotides, the CDR3 is TGTGCCAGCAGCCCCGATATAGGGACAGCATACGAGCAGTACTTC. Translation: CASSPDIGTAYEQYF.

The chain links TRBV5-1 to TRBJ2-3; 9 positions agree with TRBD2. V gave up 1 base and J gave up 5 bases; unmatched junction bases: 5. CDR1 is SGHRS, CDR2 YFSETQ, per germline. The CDR3 totals 15 residues. The CDR3 sequence is CASSLNSGGEDTQYF. The DNA for the CDR3 is TGCGCCAGCAGCTTGAATAGCGGGGGAGAAGATACGCAGTATTTT.

The chain combines TRBV6-5 with TRBJ1-1; tentative D call: TRBD1 (5 bases). CDR1 MNHEY and CDR2 SVGAGI come from the germline V gene. This CDR3 is built from 12 residues. V was clipped by 7 bases and J by 10 bases, with 16 bases between them. CDR3 in DNA: TGTGCCAGCACCGAGCCGGCCGGGGGAGCTTTCTTT. Amino acids: CASTEPAGGAFF.

This chain links TRBV6-5 with TRBJ1-2; TRBD1 matches at 8 bases. The ends lost 7 bases at V and 8 bases at J; junction bases unmatched: 9. The CDR3 is made up of 13 amino acids. Germline-derived CDR1 and CDR2 are MNHEY and SVGAGI. CDR3 in amino acids: CASMETGVGGYTF. Written as DNA, the CDR3 is TGTGCCAGCATGGAGACAGGGGTCGGAGGCTACACCTTC.

The rearrangement joins TRBV9 to TRBJ2-3; the D gene is possibly TRBD2 (5 bases). The CDR3 runs to 15 residues. Germline V gene sequence: CDR1 SGDLS, CDR2 YYNGEE. V was clipped by 1 base and J by 5 bases, with 14 bases between them. CDR3 DNA sequence: TGTGCCAGCAGCGTAAGGCTAGCTGGCGGAGATACGCAGTATTTT. Its translation is CASSVRLAGGDTQYF.

The chain is built from TRBV30 and TRBJ2-7; 11 bases agree with TRBD1. V lost 1 base and J lost 4; bases outside the gene matches: 3. Per germline, CDR1 GTSNPN and CDR2 SVGIG (reference sequence). The CDR3 runs to 14 residues. The CDR3, as DNA: TGTGCCTGGAGTGGGGGGACAGGGGGGTACGAGCAGTACTTC. It translates to CAWSGGTGGYEQYF.

This chain joins TRBV7-5 and TRBJ1-5. TRBV7-5 is recorded as a pseudogene. This CDR3 has 18 residues. The DNA of the CDR3 is TGTGCCAGAGGTCCTATAGGGGGGGCCAGGCGGTGCAATCAGCCCCAGCATTTT. The encoded protein is CARGPIGGARRCNQPQHF.

The chain recombines TRBV7-2 with TRBJ2-7; 10 bases agree with TRBD2. The CDR3 is 14 residues long. The germline V gene encodes CDR1 SGHTA and CDR2 FQGNSA. The trim removed 4 bases at V and 6 bases at J, leaving 6 bases unmatched. The CDR3 nucleotides are TGTGCCAGCAGCTCTGGAGCGGGGGGGCTCGAGCAGTACTTC. It yields the protein CASSSGAGGLEQYF.

This chain links TRBV5-4 with TRBJ1-2; 8 bases agree with TRBD1. Per the germline V gene, CDR1 is SGHNT and CDR2 is YYREEE (reference sequence). V dropped 0 bases and J dropped 6; count of bases not matched to a gene: 13. The CDR3 is made up of 17 amino acids. The CDR3 nucleotides are TGTGCCAGCAGCTTGGGGGTTTCAGGACAGGGCTACAATGGCTACACCTTC. It specifies CASSLGVSGQGYNGYTF.

The chain combines TRBV18 with TRBJ1-1; D gene unclear. From germline, CDR1 is KGHSH and CDR2 LQKENI. The CDR3 extends over 13 amino acids. V lost 3 bases to trimming and J lost 2 bases, with 7 bases between them. DNA of the CDR3: TGTGCCAGCTCACCCCAGGATAACACTGAAGCTTTCTTT. Its translation: CASSPQDNTEAFF.

The chain has TRBV6-6 and TRBJ1-6, with D perhaps TRBD1 (6 bases). Germline V lookup: CDR1 MNHNY, CDR2 SVGAGI (reference sequence). Trimming removed 6 bases from V and 7 bases from J, with 13 bases in between. CDR3 length: 14 residues. In nucleotides, the CDR3 is TGTGCCAGCAGCTGGGACAAGGCGAATTCACCCCTCCACTTT. Amino acids: CASSWDKANSPLHF.

The V and J genes are TRBV18 and TRBJ1-1; D possibly corresponds to TRBD1 (6 bases). CDR1 is KGHSH, CDR2 LQKENI, per germline. The CDR3 consists of 14 residues. Between the trimmed V and J ends, which lost 4 bases and 1 base, there was a span of 10 bases. In DNA form, the CDR3 reads TGTGCCAGCTCACAGGACAGCACGAACACTGAAGCTTTCTTT. Residues: CASSQDSTNTEAFF.

J is TRBJ2-3 and V is TRBV27; TRBD2 aligns across 10 bases. V shed 4 bases and J 5 bases; nucleotides not matched to a gene: 0. The CDR3 totals 13 residues. Germline-derived CDR1 and CDR2 are MNHEY and SMNVEV (reference sequence). Written as DNA, the CDR3 is TGTGCCAGCAGTTGGACTAGCGGAGATACGCAGTATTTT. Protein product: CASSWTSGDTQYF.

The chain uses TRBV4-1 and TRBJ1-2, with 7 bases fitting TRBD1. The CDR3 extends over 14 amino acids. Unmatched junction bases numbered 5, after V lost 3 bases and J lost 4 bases. Germline CDR1 reads MGHRA; CDR2 reads YSYEKL. The CDR3 sequence: CASSQVQGSYGYTF. CDR3 bases: TGCGCCAGCAGCCAGGTACAGGGGAGCTATGGCTACACCTTC.

This chain connects TRBV19 to TRBJ1-2; D call uncertain. The CDR3 totals 12 residues. Trimming stripped 5 bases from V and 4 bases from J, with 8 bases between. Per germline, CDR1 LNHDA and CDR2 SQIVND (reference sequence). CDR3 coding DNA: TGTGCCAGTAGTGCTTTGGCCTATGGCTACACCTTC. This gives the protein CASSALAYGYTF.

The CDR3 loop reads CAGGGLAGAGEQYF. The CDR3 DNA is TGTGCCGGAGGCGGGCTAGCGGGGGCCGGCGAGCAGTACTTC. V gene TRBV6-1 combines with J gene TRBJ2-5, with TRBD2 matching 10 bases. The J call is doubtful: the DNA matches TRBJ2-7 better. Germline V lookup: CDR1 MNHNS, CDR2 SASEGT. The CDR3 has 14 amino acids.

The chain links TRBV5-6 to TRBJ1-2, with TRBD1 matching 7 bases. Germline assignment: CDR1 SGHDT and CDR2 YYEEEE. This CDR3 contains 14 residues. V shed 1 base, J shed 8 bases, and the junction held 8 bases outside the gene matches. The DNA of the CDR3 is TGTGCCAGCAGCTTGACAGGGGCGGTAGAAGGCTACACCTTC. This sequence encodes CASSLTGAVEGYTF.

The chain recombines TRBV2 with TRBJ1-4, with a weak D call TRBD1 (6 bases). The CDR3 spans 16 residues. V shed 4 bases and J shed 11 bases, with 23 bases lying between them. Germline values: CDR1 SNHLY, CDR2 FYNNEI. Here the CDR3 reads CASSGVPPGRGAKLFF. The CDR3 DNA reads as TGTGCCAGCAGTGGAGTTCCCCCGGGACGGGGGGCGAAACTGTTTTTT.

This chain uses TRBV2 with TRBJ1-6; a weak D match, TRBD1 (6 bases). This CDR3 spans 15 amino acids. Trimming pared 4 bases from V and 10 bases from J, leaving 17 bases between. Germline V CDR1 and CDR2: SNHLY, FYNNEI. The CDR3 loop reads CASSGLRDKSSPLHF. CDR3 sequence (DNA): TGTGCCAGCAGTGGACTCCGGGACAAGTCGTCACCCCTCCACTTT.

The chain uses TRBV5-1 and TRBJ1-3; no definite D call. The germline V gene has CDR1 SGHRS and CDR2 YFSETQ. Trimming took 0 bases from V and 0 from J, leaving 7 bases between them. The CDR3 is 15 residues long. This chain's CDR3 is CASSLDSNSGNTIYF. The DNA of the CDR3 is TGCGCCAGCAGCTTGGACAGCAACTCTGGAAACACCATATATTTT.

V usage is TRBV19 and J usage is TRBJ2-5; 10 bases agree with TRBD1. CDR1 is LNHDA and CDR2 is SQIVND in the germline V gene (reference sequence). V dropped 7 bases and J dropped 5; count of bases not matched to a gene: 7. The CDR3 has 14 residues. DNA for the CDR3: TGTGCCAGTATGGGGACAGGGGCCTGGGAGACCCAGTACTTC. Translating gives CASMGTGAWETQYF.

The gene calls are TRBV20-1 and TRBJ1-1; D is unclear. V lost 4 bases to trimming and J lost 11 bases, with 14 bases between them. Germline values: CDR1 DFQATT, CDR2 SNEGSKA (reference sequence). This CDR3 has 11 residues. Here the CDR3 reads CSAIIGDTAFF. For the CDR3, the DNA is TGCAGTGCTATCATAGGAGATACGGCTTTCTTT.

The rearrangement joins TRBV2 to TRBJ2-2, with TRBD1 identical over 11 bases. Germline CDR1 is SNHLY and CDR2 is FYNNEI. V was clipped by 6 bases and J by 6 bases; unmatched bases: 6. CDR3 length: 15 residues. The CDR3 DNA is TGTGCCAGCAGGGACAGGGGGCTTTCATCCGGGGAGCTGTTTTTT. It yields the protein CASRDRGLSSGELFF.

The chain couples TRBV7-3 to TRBJ2-7; 8 bases agree with TRBD2. J gave up 2 bases and V 2 bases, and 5 bases lay outside the gene matches. This CDR3 contains 15 residues. CDR1 is SGHTA and CDR2 is FQGTGA in the germline V gene. The CDR3 is CASSLGRGDTYEQYF. CDR3 DNA: TGTGCCAGCAGCTTAGGGCGGGGGGACACCTACGAGCAGTACTTC.

The J gene is TRBJ1-6, the V gene TRBV28; D not resolved. Deletions cut 2 bases from V and 0 bases from J, with 5 bases between. CDR1 MDHEN and CDR2 SYDVKM come from the germline V gene. The CDR3 runs to 15 residues. The CDR3 spells CASSLRSSYNSPLHF. Here the CDR3 DNA reads TGTGCCAGCAGTTTACGGAGCTCCTATAATTCACCCCTCCACTTT. The entire variable domain, with the rest obtained from reference TRBV28 and TRBJ1-6, is as follows: DVKVTQSSRYLVKRTGEKVFLECVQDMDHENMFWYRQDPGLGLRLIYFSYDVKMKEKGDIPEGYSVSREKKERFSLILESASTNQTSMYLCASSLRSSYNSPLHFGNGTRLTVT.

The rearrangement joins TRBV5-1 to TRBJ2-1; 9 nucleotides agree with TRBD2. This CDR3 comprises 14 residues. Looked up from germline, CDR1 is SGHRS and CDR2 is YFSETQ. V lost 0 bases, J lost 8 bases, and 3 bases stayed unmatched. This CDR3 reads CASSLAWTSDEQFF. The DNA for the CDR3 is TGCGCCAGCAGCTTGGCTTGGACTAGCGATGAGCAGTTCTTC.

This chain uses TRBV7-9 with TRBJ1-1; tentative D call: TRBD1 (5 bases). Trimming stripped 5 bases from V and 7 bases from J, with 14 bases between. The CDR3 runs to 13 residues. Germline CDR1 is SEHNR and CDR2 is FQNEAQ (reference sequence). The DNA of the CDR3 is TGTGCCAGCAGCGGGGGGACGGGTAATGAAGCTTTCTTT. Encoded protein: CASSGGTGNEAFF.

The chain carries TRBV4-1 and TRBJ1-3; no reliable D call. The CDR3 consists of 16 residues. Germline V gene data show CDR1 as MGHRA and CDR2 as YSYEKL. The V and J ends lost 1 base and 0 bases respectively, with 10 bases between them. This chain's CDR3 is CASSQAPTGSGNTIYF. CDR3 DNA sequence: TGCGCCAGCAGCCAAGCGCCTACGGGCTCTGGAAACACCATATATTTT.

A word on this clone: The junction differs from germline at one of its ends, possibly a read error. The genes are TRBV11-3 and TRBJ1-1, with D maybe TRBD1 (5 bases). CDR3 length equals 14 residues. Germline CDR1 SGHNT, CDR2 YENEEA. The CDR3 sequence is CASSPEEGNPEAFF. For the CDR3, the DNA is TGTGCCAGCAGCCCCGAGGAGGGGAACCCTGAAGCTTTCTTT.

The CDR3 coding sequence is TGTGCCAGCAGTTTGGACATGAACACTGAAGCTTTCTTT. It specifies CASSLDMNTEAFF. The rearrangement uses TRBV28 and TRBJ1-1; tentatively, D is TRBD1 (5 bases). The CDR3 covers 13 residues. V was cut by 3 bases and J by 0 bases, with 5 bases left in between. Looked up from germline, CDR1 is MDHEN and CDR2 is SYDVKM.

The chain links TRBV7-6 to TRBJ2-5; 10 bases map to TRBD2. This CDR3 comprises 16 residues. CDR1 is SGHVS, CDR2 FNYEAQ, per germline. The junction had 6 bases not matched to a gene; V was cut back by 3 bases and J by 2 bases. CDR3 sequence reads: CASSFPASGGQETQYF. The CDR3 DNA reads as TGTGCCAGCAGCTTCCCAGCTAGCGGGGGACAAGAGACCCAGTACTTC.